This section outlines one T cell receptor (beta chain) sequence together with its context. Its antigen is not yet known. No base quality values were provided; no much bigger clone lies one nucleotide off. This entry comes from a study of cytotoxic CD8 clonotypes in ibrutinib-treated CLL (dated by TCRdb to the early 2020s). Broadly, across the study: The cohort had ten to twelve relapsed/refractory and 15 treatment-naive patients; 17 to 18 were IGHV unmutated. Responses were partial in 24 patients and complete in 2; after median approximately 5.5 years follow-up, around 15 stayed in remission and some twelve progressed. Response samples were taken after a median of 12 months on treatment, ranging from about 6 to 40 months. An average of about 260,000 productive templates and 80,000 to 95,000 productive rearrangements was obtained per sample. Of the 70 to 90 people in the trial, some 28 had longitudinal samples available. Cryopreserved peripheral blood mononuclear cells were obtained before treatment, at response, and at either sustained remission or disease progression. Patients were still on ibrutinib when every remission and progressive disease sample was collected. The research as a whole found: Clonality increased at ibrutinib response, stayed stable in sustained remission, and fell back toward baseline at progression. Public clonotypes were rare and either shrank or stayed stable during treatment, and the rise in clonality at ibrutinib response reflected expansion of private clonotypes. Sampling times were not matched between patients in sustained remission and patients whose disease was progressing, and lymph node repertoires were not examined. At baseline, clonality was higher than in age-matched healthy donors and showed a strong correlation with circulating CD8+ T-cell counts.

Each clonotype received, on average, about 9.7x coverage in deep resolution sequencing performed on a MiSeq, where the target depth lay between 1 in 1 million and 1 in 200,000 T cells. The immunoSEQ hsTCRB Kit was used to generate TCR beta libraries. Processing in the source paper ran as follows. ImmunoSEQ Data Assistant and ImmunoSEQ Analyzer were used for data analysis, and V, D and J genes were assigned according to IMGT definitions. Clonality, which ranges from 0 to 1, was calculated by subtracting the normalized Shannon entropy of productive rearrangement frequencies from one. Only overrepresented clonotypes making up at least 0.05% of the repertoire of each patient were included in the public clonotype analysis. Around 13 age-matched healthy donor repertoires from immuneACCESS were used as controls for clonality. Drawn from immuneACCESS, this table holds only the in-frame rearrangements with V and J called that TCRdb kept. Clones are partly lost; checked studies trace under half to an unresolved V gene and leave the rest unexplained. The DNA was the basis for D and trimming; V, J and clone size are from that table. This sample holds about 250,000 clones; 60% to 75% were observed only once. Clones ranked in the top ten supply 15% of the sample.

Sequences SGHRS (CDR1) and YFSETQ (CDR2) are obtained from the germline V gene. V is clipped by 4 bases and J by 0 bases, and the sequence between their germline boundaries is 7 bases long. The CDR3 covers 13 residues, taking in both the cysteine and the phenylalanine. The kept DNA is CDR3 alone, 39 bases in frame from the first base. This specimen's time point label, interpreted: approximately 25 months on ibrutinib. For TCR beta library preparation, around 1.8 micrograms of genomic DNA were extracted from the cryopreserved PBMCs. High-throughput TCR beta sequencing was performed on longitudinal blood samples from CLL patients receiving ibrutinib monotherapy. Patients were enrolled in a phase 2 open-label single-center ibrutinib monotherapy trial.

Sequenced here: PBMCs, sampled after 24 months of ibrutinib treatment. The clonotype originates from a human donor with chronic lymphocytic leukemia. The V and J genes are TRBV5-1 and TRBJ1-1; a tentative D match to TRBD1 spans 5 bases. The nucleotide sequence reads TGCGCCAGCAGCCGGACATTGAACACTGAAGCTTTCTTT. Its product reads: CASSRTLNTEAFF.